This TCR gamma chain was found in a study of gamma delta lymphoproliferative disorders and STAT genes listed by TCRdb under 2018. About the study as a whole: The LymphoTrack Dx TCRG Assay was used to prepare gamma-chain libraries from at least 50 ng of genomic DNA. Delta-chain libraries followed the EuroClonality-NGS working group standard operating procedure, because no corresponding Invivoscribe delta assay was available. Within a larger immunophenotypic and STAT-mutation study, TCR gamma and delta CDR3 repertoires were profiled by deep sequencing in Tgammadelta lymphoproliferative disease patients and healthy controls. To confirm the results, all delta-chain samples and two gamma-chain samples were sequenced a second time.

In both library methods, multiplex PCR was carried out with primers targeting conserved V and J regions of the TCR genes. Purified and pooled amplicons were sequenced on an Illumina MiSeq platform. On the study's bioinformatics: V(D)J alignment, clonotype assembly and translation were performed with MiXCR, whereas functionality assessment and CDR3 repertoire analyses were performed with VDJtools. The IMGT definition of CDR3 was applied, and only productive sequences using functional genes were analyzed, with ORF genes and pseudogenes left out. Identical amino acid CDR3s of major clonotypes (frequency >=5%) were searched for across all patients and controls using a custom Python script. To compare clonotype frequencies between patients and controls, a one-sided non-parametric Wilcoxon test was applied. In TCRdb, clones were called once more from the public reads by CATT, and rows of identical DNA were later combined. The V and J calls were determined by TCRdb, not by the authors. The sample contains 1,500 to 2,000 gamma-chain clones, 9.5% to 10% of them found a single time. The top ten clonotypes cover around 36% of the sample.

Summary of the overall study and its limitations: Nearly all major gamma and delta clonotypes of patients were found to be public, being shared with at least one healthy donor, and only a couple of gamma clonotypes were found to be private to disease. The authors noted that NGS specificity may be reduced at low frequencies, so the public or private nature of leukemic clones needs confirmation. T cells in controls likely covered a range of maturation stages, whereas leukemic cells were skewed toward terminal effectors, which could potentially limit comparisons between patients and controls. When whole repertoires were clustered, gamma repertoires from patients grouped apart from those of healthy controls, but delta repertoires did not separate between the groups.

For TCR sequencing, genomic DNA was taken from peripheral blood mononuclear cells isolated from both patients and controls. As controls, around 23 healthy adult blood donors (median age around 63 years; around twelve males and roughly 11 females) were included and were matched to patients for age and sex. This clone is considered medium-sized (0.01 to 0.1%). This receptor's antigen is unknown. Base qualities are missing; no much larger clone stands one base away. Clipping removes 3 bases from V and 14 bases from J, with 4 as the unmatched junction base count. The CDR3 measures 13 amino acids from cysteine to phenylalanine. The retained sequence is limited to the CDR3, 39 bases, with the frame set at the first base. CDR1 and CDR2, per the germline V gene (reference sequence), are GITISATS and ISYDGTV.

Recombination joined TRGV9 with TRGJP. TCRdb offers no J gene call, so here the DNA was matched to germline to obtain one. The sequenced sample was blood. The receptor was derived from a human donor in good health. The nucleotides read TGTGCCTTGTGGGAGCGGAGCAAAAAAATCAAGGTATTT. It translates as CALWERSKKIKVF.